The 30 T cell receptor beta chains in this list originate from one sample, sequenced in a study of T cell responses to AZD1222 COVID-19 vaccine. TCRdb's table, derived via immunoSEQ multiplex PCR, lists solely in-frame clones and lacks some. The data show 150,000 to 200,000 clones, approximately 90% seen once. This sample comprised peripheral blood, obtained on day 0 of AZD1222 vaccination. All receptors come from an adult in good health.

The chain joins TRBV4-1 to TRBJ1-1, with TRBD1 as a possible D gene (5 bases). The CDR3 loop spans 16 amino acids. Trimming left V 0 bases short and J 11 bases short, with 22 bases between. Germline CDR1 MGHRA, CDR2 YSYEKL. CDR3 protein: CASSQDKGAGRASAFF. The CDR3 DNA reads TGCGCCAGCAGCCAAGATAAAGGGGCAGGCCGTGCCTCGGCTTTCTTT.

V is TRBV11-2 and J is TRBJ1-2; D gene ambiguous. The ends were cut back, 1 base at V and 5 bases at J, with 8 bases in the middle. The CDR3 sequence is 13 residues long. Germline loops: CDR1 SGHAT, CDR2 FQNNGV. The CDR3 loop reads CASSLGVRYGYTF. For the CDR3, the DNA is TGTGCCAGCAGCTTAGGGGTACGGTATGGCTACACCTTC.

This clone was counted only a few times. The chain is built from TRBV7-2 and TRBJ1-4; maybe TRBD1 (5 bases). The V and J ends lost 5 bases and 2 bases respectively, with 12 bases between them. Germline values: CDR1 SGHTA, CDR2 FQGNSA. The CDR3 has 15 residues. CDR3 bases: TGTGCCAGCAGCCGCGCGACAGTCACTAATGAAAAACTGTTTTTT. It specifies CASSRATVTNEKLFF.

In this sample, this clone turned up once. This chain uses TRBV5-1 with TRBJ2-1; the D call may be TRBD1 or TRBD2 (5 bases each). Germline V CDR1 and CDR2: SGHRS, YFSETQ. The ends were cut back, 4 bases at V and 5 bases at J, with 16 bases in the middle. The CDR3 consists of 15 residues. The DNA for the CDR3 is TGCGCCAGCAGCCAGGGACCGGTGAGACACAATGAGCAGTTCTTC. Protein sequence: CASSQGPVRHNEQFF.

In this sample, this clone turned up once. This chain links TRBV12-3 or TRBV12-4 with TRBJ1-2; tentative D call: TRBD1 (5 bases). This CDR3 has 11 amino acids. Trimming removed 2 bases at V and 8 bases at J, with 6 bases between. The CDR3 reads CASSLQGGYTF. In DNA form, the CDR3 reads TGTGCCAGCAGTTTACAGGGAGGCTACACCTTC.

The gene calls are TRBV30 and TRBJ1-1; D remains unclear. Trimming stripped 2 bases from V and 9 bases from J, with 10 bases between. The CDR3 is 11 residues long. Germline lookup yields CDR1 GTSNPN and CDR2 SVGIG (reference sequence). The CDR3 spells CAWSTRFKAFF. CDR3 bases: TGTGCCTGGAGTACCAGATTCAAAGCTTTCTTT.

The chain links TRBV21-1 to TRBJ2-7. TRBV21-1 is deemed a pseudogene. The CDR3 totals 18 residues. CDR3 sequence reads: CASSPLKHRGRSSYEQYF. CDR3 sequence (DNA): TGTGCCAGCAGCCCCCTAAAACACCGGGGACGGAGCTCCTACGAGCAGTACTTC.

V usage is TRBV10-1 and J usage is TRBJ1-1; D not certain. V was cut by 2 bases and J by 6 bases, with 13 bases left in between. This CDR3 has 14 residues. Germline V gives CDR1 WNHNN, CDR2 SYGVQD (reference sequence). The CDR3 sequence: CASSENGERAEAFF. The CDR3 nucleotides are TGCGCCAGCAGTGAGAACGGGGAGAGAGCTGAAGCTTTCTTT.

CDR3 sequence reads: CASSKEKGQILSPLHF. The CDR3 DNA is TGTGCCAGCAGCAAAGAAAAGGGACAGATACTTTCACCCCTCCACTTT. This chain uses TRBV21-1 with TRBJ1-6; TRBD1 is the table's D call and was not checked against the DNA. TRBV21-1 is a documented pseudogene. The CDR3 contains 16 residues.

This chain links TRBV19 with TRBJ2-2; no firm D call. The CDR3 extends over 16 amino acids. CDR1 LNHDA and CDR2 SQIVND come from the germline V gene (reference sequence). V was trimmed by 3 bases and J by 7 bases, leaving 18 bases between them. This CDR3 reads CASSIPAQKTNGELFF. For the CDR3, the DNA is TGTGCCAGTAGTATCCCCGCGCAGAAGACGAACGGGGAGCTGTTTTTT.

J is TRBJ2-1 and V is TRBV7-9, with a weak D call TRBD2 (5 bases). The CDR3 is 13 amino acids. V was pared by 10 bases and J by 7 bases, with 17 bases between. Germline lookup yields CDR1 SEHNR and CDR2 FQNEAQ (reference sequence). The CDR3 sequence: CATGGSVGNEQFF. The CDR3 DNA reads TGTGCCACCGGAGGTAGTGTTGGGAATGAGCAGTTCTTC.

The chain couples TRBV5-1 to TRBJ2-7; no definite D call. Germline assignment: CDR1 SGHRS and CDR2 YFSETQ. Trimming cost V 0 bases and J 4 bases, with 20 bases left between them. This CDR3 spans 17 amino acids. CDR3 nucleotides: TGCGCCAGCAGCTTGGCCGGTCCGTCGTCCCGATTTTACGAGCAGTACTTC. It translates to CASSLAGPSSRFYEQYF.

CDR3 in DNA: TGTGCCAGCAGCTCTGGTGGGGCCGGCGAGCAGTACTTC. Its translation is CASSSGGAGEQYF. V is TRBV5-8 and J is TRBJ2-7, with D possibly matching TRBD1 (5 bases). This CDR3 spans 13 amino acids. Germline CDR1 and CDR2: SGHTS and YDEGEE. V dropped 3 bases and J dropped 6 bases, with 13 bases sitting between them.

The chain recombines TRBV5-1 with TRBJ2-7, with D perhaps TRBD2 (5 bases). Trimming took 7 bases from V and 5 from J, leaving 19 bases between them. Per germline, CDR1 SGHRS and CDR2 YFSETQ. This CDR3 is built from 14 residues. As DNA, the CDR3 is TGCGCCAGCGGCCTTAGGACCATGCGGGACGAGCAGTACTTC. Translated, it gives CASGLRTMRDEQYF.

The J gene is TRBJ1-2, the V gene TRBV28; tentatively, D is TRBD1 (6 bases). Germline V lookup: CDR1 MDHEN, CDR2 SYDVKM. This CDR3 region has 15 residues. Trimming removed 5 bases at V and 4 bases at J, with 17 bases between. This CDR3 reads CASSPGGAASYGYTF. The CDR3, as DNA: TGTGCCAGCAGTCCCGGGGGGGCTGCCTCCTATGGCTACACCTTC.

The rearrangement uses TRBV30 and TRBJ2-1, with TRBD2 identical over 8 bases. Germline V lookup: CDR1 GTSNPN, CDR2 SVGIG (reference sequence). Trimming cost V 1 base and J 3 bases; bases outside gene matches: 2. The CDR3 is 14 amino acids. The CDR3 is CAWSGLARYNEQFF. CDR3 DNA sequence: TGTGCCTGGAGTGGACTAGCGCGCTACAATGAGCAGTTCTTC.

The CDR3 DNA reads as TGTGCCAGCAGCTGGGCAGGTGTAAACACTGAAGCTTTCTTT. Translated: CASSWAGVNTEAFF. The chain combines TRBV5-6 with TRBJ1-1; D is unresolved. Germline loops: CDR1 SGHDT, CDR2 YYEEEE. V lost 3 bases and J 2 bases, leaving 11 bases between the germline ends. The CDR3 consists of 14 residues.

V is TRBV19 and J is TRBJ1-5, with 7 bases aligning to TRBD1. Germline assignment: CDR1 LNHDA and CDR2 SQIVND (reference sequence). The CDR3 extends over 15 amino acids. The V segment lost 5 bases and the J segment 2 bases; nucleotides outside the gene matches: 6. The CDR3 spells CASSLRQGGNQPQHF. Here the CDR3 DNA reads TGTGCCAGTAGTCTCCGGCAGGGGGGCAATCAGCCCCAGCATTTT.

The chain has TRBV28 and TRBJ1-2, with a tentative D call TRBD1 (5 bases). In germline, CDR1 is MDHEN, CDR2 SYDVKM. The V and J ends lost 4 bases and 5 bases respectively, with 11 bases between them. This CDR3 spans 13 amino acids. CDR3 in DNA: TGTGCCAGCAGTTCGGGACGTCCATATGGCTACACCTTC. Protein sequence: CASSSGRPYGYTF.

The chain carries TRBV21-1 and TRBJ1-5; the table names TRBD1, a call not compared with the DNA. TRBV21-1 is described as a pseudogene. This CDR3 contains 15 residues. The CDR3 DNA follows: TGTGCCAGCAGCAAAGGTGGGCCGAGCAATCAGCCCCAGCATTTT. This sequence encodes CASSKGGPSNQPQHF.

This clone was recorded once. The chain uses TRBV6-4 and TRBJ2-5, with a tentative D call TRBD2 (6 bases). The germline V gene has CDR1 MRHNA and CDR2 SNTAGT. Between the trimmed V and J ends, which lost 7 bases and 2 bases, there was a span of 11 bases. The length of the CDR3 is 13 residues. The CDR3 reads CASTGSGQETQYF. In DNA, the CDR3 is TGTGCCAGCACCGGTAGCGGACAAGAGACCCAGTACTTC.

The chain has TRBV7-2 and TRBJ2-1, with D unresolved. Per germline, CDR1 SGHTA and CDR2 FQGNSA. The CDR3 covers 13 residues. V shed 5 bases and J shed 6 bases, with 11 bases lying between them. The chain's CDR3 is CASSLSWANEQFF. The CDR3 DNA reads TGTGCCAGCAGCCTCTCATGGGCCAATGAGCAGTTCTTC.

The chain joins TRBV3-1 (or the pseudogene TRBV3-2) to TRBJ2-5, with 8 bases fitting TRBD2. Germline CDR1 is LGHDT and CDR2 is YNNKEL (reference sequence). J lost 7 bases, V lost 3 bases, and 13 bases had no gene match. This CDR3 is built from 16 residues. The DNA of the CDR3 is TGTGCCAGCAGCCAGAATCGGGTAGCGGGGCGGGGGACCCAGTACTTC. It yields the protein CASSQNRVAGRGTQYF.

The chain joins TRBV28 to TRBJ1-6; D call uncertain. The V gene's germline CDR1 is MDHEN and CDR2 SYDVKM. The CDR3 totals 15 residues. V lost 5 bases and J 0 bases, leaving 8 bases between the germline ends. CDR3 amino acids: CASSPRSSYNSPLHF. The CDR3 DNA sequence: TGTGCCAGCAGTCCCAGGAGCTCCTATAATTCACCCCTCCACTTT.

The chain links TRBV5-1 to TRBJ1-4; 9 nucleotides match TRBD1. This CDR3 region has 15 residues. Germline CDR1 and CDR2: SGHRS and YFSETQ. Trimming took 4 bases from V and 3 from J; bases not matched to a gene: 4. For the CDR3, the DNA is TGCGCCAGCAGCCGCCGACAGGGGGCTAATGAAAAACTGTTTTTT. Translated: CASSRRQGANEKLFF.

The rearrangement joins TRBV6-1 to TRBJ1-6; D might be TRBD1 (5 bases). Germline V gives CDR1 MNHNS, CDR2 SASEGT. The CDR3 contains 14 residues. Trimming pared 0 bases from V and 7 bases from J, leaving 7 bases between. The CDR3 region is CASSEANRNSPLHF. In DNA form, the CDR3 reads TGTGCCAGCAGTGAAGCTAACAGGAATTCACCCCTCCACTTT.

The genes are TRBV5-5 and TRBJ2-7; D tentatively reads TRBD1 or TRBD2 (5 bases each). CDR1 and CDR2 (germline): SGHKS, YYEKEE (reference sequence). V shed 7 bases and J shed 2 bases, with 19 bases lying between them. CDR3 size: 15 residues. Written as DNA, the CDR3 is TGTGCCAGCTCGCGTCGGGGCGGTCCCCCCTACGAGCAGTACTTC. Translating it yields CASSRRGGPPYEQYF.

The chain recombines TRBV12-3 or TRBV12-4 with TRBJ2-5; the D gene is possibly TRBD1 (6 bases). The CDR3 is made up of 13 amino acids. V was clipped by 7 bases and J by 2 bases, with 11 bases between them. The CDR3 region is CASTWGHQETQYF. Written as DNA, the CDR3 is TGTGCCAGCACCTGGGGACATCAAGAGACCCAGTACTTC.

This chain connects TRBV5-4 to TRBJ2-3, with 9 bases fitting TRBD2. V was pared by 4 bases and J by 6 bases, with 9 bases of the junction left unmatched. CDR1 is SGHNT, CDR2 YYREEE, per germline (reference sequence). The CDR3 length is 15 residues. The CDR3 DNA reads TGTGCCAGCAGCCCAGCTAGCGGGATCCCCGATACGCAGTATTTT. Translation: CASSPASGIPDTQYF.

V is TRBV5-8 and J is TRBJ1-2; no clear D gene. The CDR3 is made up of 12 amino acids. Germline CDR1 SGHTS, CDR2 YDEGEE. CDR3 coding DNA: TGTGCGAGCTCCTTTGGGTCCTATGGCTACACCTTC. Amino acid sequence: CASSFGSYGYTF.